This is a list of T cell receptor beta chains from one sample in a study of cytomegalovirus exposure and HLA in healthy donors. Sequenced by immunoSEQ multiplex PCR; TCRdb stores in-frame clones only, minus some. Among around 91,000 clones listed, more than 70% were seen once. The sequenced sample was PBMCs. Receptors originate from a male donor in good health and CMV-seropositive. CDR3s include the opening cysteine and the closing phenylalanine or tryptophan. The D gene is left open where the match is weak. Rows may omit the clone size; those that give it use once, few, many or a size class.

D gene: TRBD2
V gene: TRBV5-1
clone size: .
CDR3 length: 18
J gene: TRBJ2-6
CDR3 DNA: TGCGCCAGCAGCACGGGACTAGCGGTCGATTCTGGGGCCAACGTCCTGACTTTC
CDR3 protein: CASSTGLAVDSGANVLTF

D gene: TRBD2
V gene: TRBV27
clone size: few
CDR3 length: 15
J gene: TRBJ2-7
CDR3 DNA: TGTGCCAGCAGAGTAACTAGCGGAGCAACCTACGAGCAGTACTTC
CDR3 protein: CASRVTSGATYEQYF

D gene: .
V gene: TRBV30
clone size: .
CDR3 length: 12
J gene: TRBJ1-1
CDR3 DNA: TGTGCCTGGAGTGTATCCGGGGGAGAAGCTTTCTTT
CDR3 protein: CAWSVSGGEAFF

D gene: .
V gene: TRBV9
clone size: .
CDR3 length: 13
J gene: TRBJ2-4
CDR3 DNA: TGTGCCAGCCCGGGGAGATGGGGAGCCCGACAGTACTTC
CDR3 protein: CASPGRWGARQYF

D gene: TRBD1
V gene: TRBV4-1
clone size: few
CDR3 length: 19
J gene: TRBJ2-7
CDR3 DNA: TGCGCCAGCAGCCCAACCCGCTTGCAAAACAGGGGAATCACCTACGAGCAGTACTTC
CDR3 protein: CASSPTRLQNRGITYEQYF

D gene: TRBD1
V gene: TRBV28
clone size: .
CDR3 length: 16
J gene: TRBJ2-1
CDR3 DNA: TGTGCCAGCAGTTCACCTAGACAGGGAAGCTACAATGAGCAGTTCTTC
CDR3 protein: CASSSPRQGSYNEQFF

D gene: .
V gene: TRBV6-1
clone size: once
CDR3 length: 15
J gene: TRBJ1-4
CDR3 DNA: TGTGCCAGCATTGGGGAGTTTCGGACTAATGAAAAACTGTTTTTT
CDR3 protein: CASIGEFRTNEKLFF

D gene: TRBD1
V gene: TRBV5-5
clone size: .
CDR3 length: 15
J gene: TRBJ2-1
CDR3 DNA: TGTGCCAGCAGGCTGACAGGGGGCAGATACAATGAGCAGTTCTTC
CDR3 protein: CASRLTGGRYNEQFF

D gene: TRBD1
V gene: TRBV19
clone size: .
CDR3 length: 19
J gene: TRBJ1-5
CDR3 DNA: TGTGCCAGTAGTATAGAACCCGGGACAGGGTATGAGAGCAATCAGCCCCAGCATTTT
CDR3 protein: CASSIEPGTGYESNQPQHF

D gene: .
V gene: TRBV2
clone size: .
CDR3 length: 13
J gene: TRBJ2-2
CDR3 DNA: TGTGCCAGCACGCAGGCCAACACCGGGGAGCTGTTTTTT
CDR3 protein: CASTQANTGELFF

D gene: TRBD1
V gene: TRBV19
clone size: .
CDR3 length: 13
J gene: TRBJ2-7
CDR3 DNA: TGTGCCAGTATCGACAGGGGGAAGGGGGAGCAGTACTTC
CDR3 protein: CASIDRGKGEQYF

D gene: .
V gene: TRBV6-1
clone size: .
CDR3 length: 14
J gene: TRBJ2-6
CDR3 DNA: TGTGCCAGCAGTGACAACTCTGGGGCCAACGTCCTGACTTTC
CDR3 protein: CASSDNSGANVLTF

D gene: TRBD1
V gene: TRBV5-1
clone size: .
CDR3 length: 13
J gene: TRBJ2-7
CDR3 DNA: TGCGCCAGCAGCGACAGGGTCGGCTACGAGCAGTACTTC
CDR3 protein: CASSDRVGYEQYF

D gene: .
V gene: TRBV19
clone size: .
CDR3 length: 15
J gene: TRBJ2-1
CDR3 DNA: TGTGCCAGTAGTGCCATGGGCGGGGCCTACAATGAGCAGTTCTTC
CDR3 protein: CASSAMGGAYNEQFF

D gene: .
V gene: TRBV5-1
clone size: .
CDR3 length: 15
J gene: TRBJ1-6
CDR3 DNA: TGCGCCAGCAGCTTGGATGGGACACCGAATTCACCCCTCCACTTT
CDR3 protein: CASSLDGTPNSPLHF

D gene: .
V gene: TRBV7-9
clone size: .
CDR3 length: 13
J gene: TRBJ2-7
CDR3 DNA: TGTGCCAGCAGCCCCGGGTATATCCACGAGCAGTACTTC
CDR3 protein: CASSPGYIHEQYF

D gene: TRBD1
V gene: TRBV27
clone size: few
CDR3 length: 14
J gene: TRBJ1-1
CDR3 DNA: TGTGCCAGCATAGCCAGGGGGATACGCACTGAAGCTTTCTTT
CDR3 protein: CASIARGIRTEAFF

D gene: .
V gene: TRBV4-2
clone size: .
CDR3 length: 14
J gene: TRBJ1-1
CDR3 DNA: TGTGCCAGCAGCCAAGACTTAGGGGGAACTGAAGCTTTCTTT
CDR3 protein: CASSQDLGGTEAFF

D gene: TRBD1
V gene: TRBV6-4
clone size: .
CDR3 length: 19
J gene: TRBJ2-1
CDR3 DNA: TGCCCCAGCGGTTTTGGCAGGGGGCCGGGCGGACCCGACTACAATGAGCAGTTCTTC
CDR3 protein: CPSGFGRGPGGPDYNEQFF

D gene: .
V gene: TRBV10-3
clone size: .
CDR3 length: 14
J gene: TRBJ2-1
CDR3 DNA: TGTGCCATCACCACAGGGAGCTCCTACAATGAGCAGTTCTTC
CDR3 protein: CAITTGSSYNEQFF

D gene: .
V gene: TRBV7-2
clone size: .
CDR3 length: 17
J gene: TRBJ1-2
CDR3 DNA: TGTGCCAGCAGCTTATCCCCGATACTGACAGGCGACTATGGCTACACCTTC
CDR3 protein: CASSLSPILTGDYGYTF

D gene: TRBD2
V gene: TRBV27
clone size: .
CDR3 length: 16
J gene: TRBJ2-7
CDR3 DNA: TGTGCCAGCAGTAACTACTTACTAGCGGGAGACGACGAGCAGTACTTC
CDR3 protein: CASSNYLLAGDDEQYF

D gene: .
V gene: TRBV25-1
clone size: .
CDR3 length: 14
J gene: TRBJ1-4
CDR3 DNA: TGTGCCAGCAGCTACAGGGCGACTAATGAAAAACTGTTTTTT
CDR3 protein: CASSYRATNEKLFF

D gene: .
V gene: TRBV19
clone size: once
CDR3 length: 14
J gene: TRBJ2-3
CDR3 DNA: TGTGCCAGTAGTGGACCCGCAGGGATAGGTACGCAGTATTTT
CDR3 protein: CASSGPAGIGTQYF

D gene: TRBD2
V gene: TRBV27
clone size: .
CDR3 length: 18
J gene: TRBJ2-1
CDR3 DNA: TGTGCCAGCAGTTTAACCGCGTTGGGCGGGAGGCGTTACAATGAGCAGTTCTTC
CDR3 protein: CASSLTALGGRRYNEQFF

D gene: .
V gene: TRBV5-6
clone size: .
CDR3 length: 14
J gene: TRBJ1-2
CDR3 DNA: TGTGCCAGCAGCTTGGTACAAGCTAACTATGGCTACACCTTC
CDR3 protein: CASSLVQANYGYTF

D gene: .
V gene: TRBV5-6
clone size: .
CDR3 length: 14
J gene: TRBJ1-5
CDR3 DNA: TGTGCCAGCAGCTTGAGTTCAGTGTCTTGGCCCCAGCATTTT
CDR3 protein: CASSLSSVSWPQHF

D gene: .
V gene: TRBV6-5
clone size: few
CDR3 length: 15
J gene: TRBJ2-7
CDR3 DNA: TGTGCCAGCAGTCACCCCGCCGGGAGTTCCTACGAGCAGTACTTC
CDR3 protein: CASSHPAGSSYEQYF

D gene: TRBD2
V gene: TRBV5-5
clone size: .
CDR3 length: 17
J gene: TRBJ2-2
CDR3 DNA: TGTGCCAGCAGCTTGGTAGGACTAGCGGGGGGGTCCGGGGAGCTGTTTTTT
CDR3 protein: CASSLVGLAGGSGELFF

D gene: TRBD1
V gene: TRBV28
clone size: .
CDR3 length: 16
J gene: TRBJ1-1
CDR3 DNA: TGTGCCAGCAGTGTAGCGGCGGGACAGGGGTGGTCTGAAGCTTTCTTT
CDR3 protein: CASSVAAGQGWSEAFF

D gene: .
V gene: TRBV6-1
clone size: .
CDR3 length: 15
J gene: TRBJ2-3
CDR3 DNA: TGTGCCAGCAGTGATCGGAGAGGGCGGTCAGATACGCAGTATTTT
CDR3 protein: CASSDRRGRSDTQYF

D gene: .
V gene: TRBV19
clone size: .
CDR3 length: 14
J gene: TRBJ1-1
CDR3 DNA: TGTGCCAGTAGTATAACTAGCGATAACACTGAAGCTTTCTTT
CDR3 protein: CASSITSDNTEAFF

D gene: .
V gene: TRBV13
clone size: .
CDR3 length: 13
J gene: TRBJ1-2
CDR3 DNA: TGTGCCAGCAGCTTAGCGGGGATTCAGGGCTACACCTTC
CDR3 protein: CASSLAGIQGYTF

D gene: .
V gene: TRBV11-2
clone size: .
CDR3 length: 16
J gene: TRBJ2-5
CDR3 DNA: TGTGCCAGCAGCTTAGTCAGGACTACTTCGAGAGAGACCCAGTACTTC
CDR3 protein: CASSLVRTTSRETQYF

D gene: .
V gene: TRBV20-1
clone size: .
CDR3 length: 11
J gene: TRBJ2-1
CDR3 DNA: TGCAGTGCTCTCAGGGGTCCTGAGCAGTTCTTC
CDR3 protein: CSALRGPEQFF

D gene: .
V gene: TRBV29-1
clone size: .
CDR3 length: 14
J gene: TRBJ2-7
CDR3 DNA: TGCAGCGTTGGGGCCATCGGAGGGGCGTACGAGCAGTACTTC
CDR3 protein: CSVGAIGGAYEQYF

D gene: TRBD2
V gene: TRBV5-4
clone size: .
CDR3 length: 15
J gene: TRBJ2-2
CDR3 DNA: TGTGCCAGCAGCTTGGCGGGAGGGGTCACCGGGGAGCTGTTTTTT
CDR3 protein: CASSLAGGVTGELFF

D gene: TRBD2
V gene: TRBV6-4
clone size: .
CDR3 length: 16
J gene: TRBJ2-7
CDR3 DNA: TGTGCCAACGATTCAGGACTAGCGGGAGGGCCCTACGAGCAGTACTTC
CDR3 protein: CANDSGLAGGPYEQYF

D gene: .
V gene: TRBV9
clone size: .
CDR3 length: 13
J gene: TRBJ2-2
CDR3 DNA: TGTGCCAGCAGCGTAGCTAGTACCGGGGAGCTGTTTTTT
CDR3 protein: CASSVASTGELFF

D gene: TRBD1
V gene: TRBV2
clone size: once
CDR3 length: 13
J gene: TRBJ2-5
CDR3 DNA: TGTGCCAGCAGTCAGACAGGGATCGAGACCCAGTACTTC
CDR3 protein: CASSQTGIETQYF

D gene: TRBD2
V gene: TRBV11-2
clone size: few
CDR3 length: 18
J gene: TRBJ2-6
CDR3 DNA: TGTGCCAGCAGTGGCCCGGGGGGGGTTAGCAGTGGGGCCAACGTCCTGACTTTC
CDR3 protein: CASSGPGGVSSGANVLTF

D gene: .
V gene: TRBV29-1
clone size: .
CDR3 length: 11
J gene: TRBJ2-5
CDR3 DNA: TGCAGCTTCAGGGTTTTAGAGACCCAGTACTTC
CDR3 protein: CSFRVLETQYF

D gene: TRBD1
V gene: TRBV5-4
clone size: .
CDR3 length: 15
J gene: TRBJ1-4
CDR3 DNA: TGTGCCAGCAGCTCCCGGACAGGAGAGAATGAAAAACTGTTTTTT
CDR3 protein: CASSSRTGENEKLFF

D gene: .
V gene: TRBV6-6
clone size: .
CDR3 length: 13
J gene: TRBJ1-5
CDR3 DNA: TGTGCCAGCAGACAGGACAGCAATCAGCCCCAGCATTTT
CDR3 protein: CASRQDSNQPQHF

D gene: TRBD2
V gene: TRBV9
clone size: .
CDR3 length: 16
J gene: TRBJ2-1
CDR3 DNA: TGTGCCAGCAGCGTAGGATGGGACTACTTTTACAATGAGCAGTTCTTC
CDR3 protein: CASSVGWDYFYNEQFF

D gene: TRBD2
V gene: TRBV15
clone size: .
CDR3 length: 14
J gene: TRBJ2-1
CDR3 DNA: TGTGCCACCAGCAGAGAGGGGACTAGGAATGAGCAGTTCTTC
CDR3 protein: CATSREGTRNEQFF

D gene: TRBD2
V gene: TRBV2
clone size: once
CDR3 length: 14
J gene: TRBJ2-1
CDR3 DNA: TGTGCCAGCGATGGACTAGCGGGAGGAAATGAGCAGTTCTTC
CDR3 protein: CASDGLAGGNEQFF

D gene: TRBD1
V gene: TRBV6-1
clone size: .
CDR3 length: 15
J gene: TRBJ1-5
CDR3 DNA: TGTGCCAGCAGGGTTAGCCAGGGGGCTTATCAGCCCCAGCATTTT
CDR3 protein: CASRVSQGAYQPQHF

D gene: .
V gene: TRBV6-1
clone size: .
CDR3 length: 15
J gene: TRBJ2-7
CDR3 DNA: TGTGCCAGCACCCCATTTCGACAGGATAATGGCGAGCAGTACTTC
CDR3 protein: CASTPFRQDNGEQYF

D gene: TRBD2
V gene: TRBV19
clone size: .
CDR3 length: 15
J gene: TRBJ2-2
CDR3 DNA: TGTGCCAGTAGTATTAGCGGGAGTGCCTCCGGGGAGCTGTTTTTT
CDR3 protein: CASSISGSASGELFF